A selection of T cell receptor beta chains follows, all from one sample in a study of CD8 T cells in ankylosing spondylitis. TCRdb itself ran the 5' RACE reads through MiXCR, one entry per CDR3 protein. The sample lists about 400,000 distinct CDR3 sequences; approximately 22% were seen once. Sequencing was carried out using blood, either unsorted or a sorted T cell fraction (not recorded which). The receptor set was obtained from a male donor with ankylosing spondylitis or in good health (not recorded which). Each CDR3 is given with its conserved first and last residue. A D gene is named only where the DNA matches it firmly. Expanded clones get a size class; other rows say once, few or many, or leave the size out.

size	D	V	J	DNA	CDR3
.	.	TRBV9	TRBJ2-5	TGTGCCAGCAGCGTAGCTGCTTGGTCCCAAGAGACCCAGTACTTC	CASSVAAWSQETQYF
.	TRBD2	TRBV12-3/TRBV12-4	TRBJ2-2	TGTGCCAGCACCCTCGGCGGGGGTACCGGGGAGCTGTTTTTT	CASTLGGGTGELFF
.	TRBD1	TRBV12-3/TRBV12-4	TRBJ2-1	TGTGCCAGCAGTACACCGGGACAGGGGTCCGACAATGAGCAGTTCTTC	CASSTPGQGSDNEQFF
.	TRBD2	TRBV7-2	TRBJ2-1	TGTGCCAGCAGCGCTCCGCTAGCGGACCAATCCTACAATGAGCAGTTCTTC	CASSAPLADQSYNEQFF
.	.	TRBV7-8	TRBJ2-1	TGTGCCAGCAGCTTAGCTAGTACTAGGGAGAATGAGCAGTTCTTC	CASSLASTRENEQFF
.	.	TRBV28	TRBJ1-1	TGTGCCAGCCGGCGGATGGGGGAAGGCACTGAAGCTTTCTTT	CASRRMGEGTEAFF
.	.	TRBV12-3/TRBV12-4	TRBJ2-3	TGTGCCAGCAGTTTAGGAGCGGCAGGCACAGATACGCAGTATTTT	CASSLGAAGTDTQYF
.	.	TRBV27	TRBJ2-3	TGTGCCAGCAGTTCCGGGACGAGGACAGATACGCAGTATTTT	CASSSGTRTDTQYF
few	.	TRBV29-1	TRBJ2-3	TGCAGCATCAGGGGCGGGGGAGATACGCAGTATTTT	CSIRGGGDTQYF
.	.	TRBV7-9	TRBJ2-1	TGTGCCAGCAGCTTAGCCTCAGGGGCAATGGGCAATGAGCAGTTCTTC	CASSLASGAMGNEQFF
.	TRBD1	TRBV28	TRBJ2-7	TGTGCCAGCAGTTTATATTTAGGGGACAGGGGGACCCTCTACGAGCAGTACTTC	CASSLYLGDRGTLYEQYF
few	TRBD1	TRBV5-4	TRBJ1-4	TGTGCCAGCAGTACTACAGGGGACGGTGAAAAACTGTTTTTT	CASSTTGDGEKLFF
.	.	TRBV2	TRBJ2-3	TGTGCCAGCAGGGCAGGGGGGGCGGATACGCAGTATTTT	CASRAGGADTQYF
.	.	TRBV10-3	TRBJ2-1	TGTGCCATCAGTGAGTCGGGGGCCTCCTACAATGAGCAGTTCTTC	CAISESGASYNEQFF
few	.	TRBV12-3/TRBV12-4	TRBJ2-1	TGTGCCAGCAGTACGAAACGAGTGTCGAACAATGAGCAGTTCTTC	CASSTKRVSNNEQFF
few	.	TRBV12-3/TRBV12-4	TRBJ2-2	TGTGCCAGCAGTACCGGACAGTATCCCGGGGAGCTGTTTTTT	CASSTGQYPGELFF
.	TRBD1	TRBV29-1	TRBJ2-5	TGCAGCGTTGAAGGACAGGGGCCGGGGGAGACCCAGTACTTC	CSVEGQGPGETQYF
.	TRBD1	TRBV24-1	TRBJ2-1	TGTGCCACCAGTGATTTGCAATCGGACAGGGGTCATGAGCAGTTCTTC	CATSDLQSDRGHEQFF
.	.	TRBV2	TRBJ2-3	TGTGCCAGCAGTGATTTCCACGTTAGCACAGATACGCAGTATTTT	CASSDFHVSTDTQYF
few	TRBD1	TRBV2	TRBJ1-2	TGTGCCAGCAGGCCAGGGACAGGCTATGGCTACACCTTC	CASRPGTGYGYTF